This TCR beta chain was sequenced in a study of neurological immune-mediated disorders. This clonotype occurred many times. As yet, its antigen is unknown. Volunteers from a blood bank in Maryland, USA, constituted the healthy controls. Regarding the study as a whole: HTLV-1-associated myelopathy showed the most TCR clonal expansion; multiple sclerosis the least, below healthy controls. Expanded clones shared no identical CDR3 amino acid sequences across subjects, which suggested private TCR-beta repertoires in all groups.

Synthesis of cDNA was performed by 5'RACE using 10-nucleotide random UMIs. MiXCR, applied by TCRdb to the 5' RACE reads, yields one record per CDR3 protein. The sample lists approximately 58,000 distinct CDR3 sequences, over 10% occurring once. This TCR derives from a man between 60 and 70 years old in good health. Sequencing was performed on PBMCs.

CDR3: CATSEDTGHHNEQFF. The CDR3 bases are TGTGCCACCAGTGAAGATACAGGACACCACAATGAGCAGTTCTTC. V usage is TRBV24-1 and J usage is TRBJ2-1, with D possibly being TRBD1 (5 bases). The ends were cut back, 4 bases at V and 5 bases at J, with 14 bases in the middle. The germline V gene encodes CDR1 KGHDR and CDR2 SFDVKD. This CDR3 region has 15 residues.